Described below is a single TCR beta chain sequence and its context. Its antigen is still unknown. The time point denotes: blood from clinic visit 5 months post-surgery; TSC patient then seizure free. Only cases whose brain tissue showed the highest T cell transcript signatures were sequenced. At least one anti-epileptic drug was given before surgery. These data are taken from a study of brain T cells in children with intractable seizures. Profiling relied on immunoSEQ multiplex PCR, and the TCRdb table lists in-frame clones only, not all of them. The sample lists under 400,000 clones; 93% were seen once. CDR3 length: 14 amino acids. V shed 4 bases and J shed 1 base, with 11 bases lying between them. In germline, CDR1 is SEHNR, CDR2 FQNEAQ (reference sequence). Notes on the study in general: HCMV serostatus was not known, and viral specificity came from CDR3 similarity only. Clones missing pre-surgery may reflect undersampling of that blood sample.

The material sequenced was peripheral blood, taken approximately 5 months after surgery. The sequence derives from a boy younger than two with tuberous sclerosis and intractable seizures. The genes are TRBV7-9 and TRBJ2-7; D gene ambiguous. DNA for the CDR3: TGTGCCAGCAGCTCGCCTACAGAGTCCTACGAGCAGTACTTC. It specifies CASSSPTESYEQYF.